This T cell receptor (beta chain) emerged from a study of cytomegalovirus exposure and HLA in healthy donors (dated by TCRdb to about 2017). Regarding the study in general: A later analysis indicated that the 120 validation repertoires were generated on the platform also employed for the 700 or so repertoires of the first cohort. The study aimed to test whether cataloging public T cell receptors could reveal signatures of past pathogen exposure. Along with the roughly 670-subject first cohort, a separate validation cohort of around 110 different subjects was used. High-throughput TCR immunosequencing, statistical association of individual TCRs with disease status, and machine learning were combined to predict cytomegalovirus infection status. Broader findings and caveats from the paper: A total of roughly 160 TCR beta chains were listed by the study as associated with cytomegalovirus. In vitro tests confirmed that a few of the cytomegalovirus-associated TCR beta chains recognize cytomegalovirus antigens. It was suggested by the authors that the approach could potentially be generalized to other disease states and immunological phenotypes. A later analysis had no HLA typing for the validation cohort, so co-occurrence there was scored across all 110 or so repertoires. Cytomegalovirus status was reported to be diagnosed by the classifier with high specificity and sensitivity in both the original and validation cohorts. Of the cluster scores, 90% to 95% were above 0 in a later analysis, which found that TCRs clustered in the first cohort also tended to co-occur in the 120 validation repertoires. While some public TCRs were present in many individuals, most TCR sequences turned up only very rarely across donors.

The library was prepared using the immunoSEQ multiplex PCR assay. In the authors' own workflow: A statistical classification framework was developed to diagnose cytomegalovirus status using the catalog of TCR beta chain sequences. Not all clones reach the TCRdb copy of this immuneACCESS table, which keeps in-frame sequences only. Checked studies attribute under half of the gap to unresolved V genes and leave the rest unexplained. For V, J and clone size, that table is used; D and trimming come from the DNA. The sample includes roughly 60,000 clones, with 90% to 96% observed a single time. More than 0.9% of the sample is held by the ten biggest clonotypes. The donors were included in the validation cohort of some 120 subjects, a group kept apart from the 666-subject first cohort. V loses 5 bases, J loses 5 bases, and the germline ends lie 16 bases apart. From its cysteine to its phenylalanine, the CDR3 spans 15 amino acids. Only the CDR3 DNA is retained, 45 bases long and in frame from the first base. CDR1 SEHNR and CDR2 FQNEAQ are derived from the germline V gene (reference sequence).

Regarding this clone: No antigen is known for it. Per-nucleotide qualities are absent, and no much larger clonotype sits a single base away.

The clonotype was recovered from a woman aged 18-35 years in good health and CMV-seronegative. The sequencing sample was made of PBMCs. The chain was built from TRBV7-9 and TRBJ2-1, with TRBD1 tentatively as D gene (5 bases match). In nucleotide form, the sequence is TGTGCCAGCAGCCCTAGGGTGGGGCCGAACAATGAGCAGTTCTTC. Its translation is CASSPRVGPNNEQFF.